These 25 T cell receptor beta chains originate from one sample sequenced in a study of cytomegalovirus exposure and HLA in healthy donors. PCR amplification relied on 60 Vbeta primers (plus 13 Jbeta primers). Sequencing was performed with immunoSEQ multiplex PCR; in TCRdb, only in-frame clones are kept and a portion is missing. The sample includes fewer than 150,000 clones, about 78% of them seen just once. Sequencing was done on a sample of PBMCs. Every receptor here comes from a man aged 18 to 30 in good health and CMV-seronegative.

V usage is TRBV23-1 and J usage is TRBJ2-7, with TRBD1 matching over 8 bases. TRBV23-1 has ORF status, its function being uncertain. The CDR3 has 16 residues. V was pared by 5 bases and J by 0 bases, with 9 bases of the junction left unmatched. This chain's CDR3 is CASSTRTGLSSYEQYF. CDR3 nucleotide sequence: TGCGCCAGCAGTACTCGGACAGGGCTAAGCTCCTACGAGCAGTACTTC.

V and J are TRBV5-4 and TRBJ1-2; tentatively, D is TRBD1 (5 bases). V was shortened by 2 bases and J by 5 bases, with 16 bases between the two germline ends. CDR1 is SGHNT and CDR2 is YYREEE in the germline V gene (reference sequence). The CDR3 loop spans 15 amino acids. The CDR3 region has the DNA TGTGCCAGCAGCTTCGTGGGGCGACGGCGATATGGCTACACCTTC. Translating gives CASSFVGRRRYGYTF.

The chain is built from TRBV18 and TRBJ1-4; no definite D call. This CDR3 comprises 15 residues. Deletions cut 3 bases from V and 8 bases from J, with 16 bases between. Germline V gene sequence: CDR1 KGHSH, CDR2 LQKENI. DNA for the CDR3: TGTGCCAGCTCACCGAGATCCCCCGGAGGGGAAAAACTGTTTTTT. Encoded protein: CASSPRSPGGEKLFF.

The chain couples TRBV7-9 to TRBJ2-7, with a weak D call TRBD2 (5 bases). The CDR3 spans 14 residues. Germline values: CDR1 SEHNR, CDR2 FQNEAQ (reference sequence). V lost 1 base and J lost 7, with 14 bases in between. CDR3 coding DNA: TGTGCCAGCAGCTTAGGTGTCTACAGCGGAGAGCAGTACTTC. Amino acid sequence: CASSLGVYSGEQYF.

This chain uses TRBV25-1 with TRBJ1-1; 8 bases align to TRBD1. This CDR3 contains 12 residues. Germline loops: CDR1 MGHDK, CDR2 SYGVNS. V was clipped by 10 bases and J by 7 bases; unmatched bases: 8. CDR3 region: CATLDRVDEAFF. CDR3 bases: TGTGCCACCCTGGACAGGGTTGATGAAGCTTTCTTT. The whole variable domain, filled in from reference TRBV25-1 and TRBJ1-1, reads EADIYQTPRYLVIGTGKKITLECSQTMGHDKMYWYQQDPGMELHLIHYSYGVNSTEKGDLSSESTVSRIRTEHFPLTLESARPSHTSQYLCATLDRVDEAFFGQGTRLTVV.

This rearrangement joins TRBV6-5 to TRBJ2-5, with TRBD2 as a possible D gene (5 bases). The J call is doubtful: the DNA matches TRBJ2-7 better. Germline CDR1 and CDR2: MNHEY and SVGAGI. The CDR3 sequence is 14 residues long. CDR3 region: CASSYSGGSYEQYF. In nucleotides, the CDR3 is TGTGCCAGCAGTTACTCGGGCGGGTCCTACGAGCAGTACTTC.

This chain connects TRBV21-1 to TRBJ2-7; the table's D call TRBD1 went unverified against the DNA. TRBV21-1 is given as a pseudogene. The CDR3 loop spans 16 amino acids. CDR3 DNA: TGTGCCAGCAGCCTCAAACGGACAGCTAAAAAGGAAGAGCAGTACTTC. Translation: CASSLKRTAKKEEQYF.

The chain couples TRBV21-1 to TRBJ1-2; TRBD1 was called by the table and not checked on the DNA. TRBV21-1 represents a pseudogene. CDR3 size: 15 residues. CDR3 sequence (DNA): TGTGCCAGCAGCAAAAAAGCCATACAGGGGAATGGCTACACCTTC. This encodes CASSKKAIQGNGYTF.

The chain has TRBV27 and TRBJ2-3; 9 bases are a match to TRBD2. The germline gives CDR1 MNHEY, CDR2 SMNVEV (reference sequence). The V gene end was trimmed by 8 bases and the J gene end by 3 bases; junction bases not matched to a gene: 12. The CDR3 runs 16 residues. DNA for the CDR3: TGTGCCAGCTCCCTGCTTATAGCGGGGGAGACAGATACGCAGTATTTT. Translating it yields CASSLLIAGETDTQYF.

This chain joins TRBV9 and TRBJ1-1; possibly TRBD1 for D (6 bases). The CDR3 extends over 14 amino acids. V was pared by 3 bases and J by 4 bases, with 13 bases between. CDR1 and CDR2 (germline): SGDLS, YYNGEE. The CDR3 bases are TGTGCCAGCAGCGCAGGACAGTCATTCACTGAAGCTTTCTTT. Translation gives CASSAGQSFTEAFF.

This chain joins TRBV7-9 and TRBJ1-1, with D unresolved. The V gene lost 8 bases and the J gene lost 1 base, with 17 bases spanning the gap. Looked up from germline, CDR1 is SEHNR and CDR2 is FQNEAQ (reference sequence). The CDR3 consists of 15 residues. The CDR3 loop is CASDAGSGGNTEAFF. CDR3 nucleotides: TGTGCCAGCGATGCGGGCAGTGGAGGGAACACTGAAGCTTTCTTT. Complete variable domain (other parts from reference TRBV7-9 and TRBJ1-1): DTGVSQNPRHKITKRGQNVTFRCDPISEHNRLYWYRQTLGQGPEFLTYFQNEAQLEKSRLLSDRFSAERPKGSFSTLEIQRTEQGDSAMYLCASDAGSGGNTEAFFGQGTRLTVV.

The chain combines TRBV9 with TRBJ2-1; D call uncertain. The CDR3 spans 15 residues. Germline V gives CDR1 SGDLS, CDR2 YYNGEE. Trimming shortened V by 0 bases and J by 3 bases, and 10 bases separated the two germline ends. DNA for the CDR3: TGTGCCAGCAGCGTAGATGGGCGCGTCTACAATGAGCAGTTCTTC. Encoded protein: CASSVDGRVYNEQFF.

This CDR3 is CASSSTQGFHLNQPQHF. The CDR3 DNA is TGTGCCAGTAGTTCGACTCAGGGTTTCCACCTCAATCAGCCCCAGCATTTT. The chain employs TRBV19 and TRBJ1-5, with D possibly being TRBD1 (5 bases). The CDR3 has 17 amino acids. Per the germline V gene, CDR1 is LNHDA and CDR2 is SQIVND (reference sequence). Between the trimmed V and J ends, which lost 5 bases and 3 bases, there was a span of 20 bases.

This rearrangement joins TRBV11-2 to TRBJ2-6; 8 bases map to TRBD1. The CDR3 contains 17 residues. V was pared by 2 bases and J by 1 base, with 4 bases of the junction left unmatched. Per the germline V gene, CDR1 is SGHAT and CDR2 is FQNNGV. In nucleotides, the CDR3 is TGTGCCAGCAGCTTAACAGGGGGTCCATCTGGGGCCAACGTCCTGACTTTC. It encodes CASSLTGGPSGANVLTF.

This clone was picked up one time. J is TRBJ2-3 and V is TRBV5-1, with D possibly being TRBD1 (5 bases). Germline V gene lookup returns CDR1 SGHRS and CDR2 YFSETQ. The germline V and J ends were trimmed by 0 bases and 2 bases, with 10 bases remaining between them. The CDR3 totals 15 residues. The CDR3 loop is CASSLAGPHTDTQYF. The CDR3 region has the DNA TGCGCCAGCAGCTTGGCAGGGCCTCACACAGATACGCAGTATTTT. The full variable domain, with the rest looked up from reference TRBV5-1 and TRBJ2-3, is KAGVTQTPRYLIKTRGQQVTLSCSPISGHRSVSWYQQTPGQGLQFLFEYFSETQRNKGNFPGRFSGRQFSNSRSEMNVSTLELGDSALYLCASSLAGPHTDTQYFGPGTRLTVL.

This clone was seen many times. The same CDR3 arises from other DNA sequences in this sample as well. The V and J genes are TRBV6-5 and TRBJ2-1; unclear D gene. The CDR3 is made up of 12 amino acids. Germline loops: CDR1 MNHEY, CDR2 SVGAGI. V was shortened by 0 bases and J by 9 bases, with 6 bases between the two germline ends. This chain's CDR3 is CASSYSTGEQFF. The CDR3 DNA reads as TGTGCCAGCAGTTACTCCACCGGTGAGCAGTTCTTC.

This clone has just a few counts. The V and J genes are TRBV18 and TRBJ1-1; 9 bases fit TRBD1. Looked up from germline, CDR1 is KGHSH and CDR2 is LQKENI. CDR3 size: 13 residues. V lost 5 bases, J lost 6 bases, and 4 bases stayed unmatched. The CDR3 coding sequence is TGTGCCAGCTCAGCCGGGACAGGGTCTGAAGCTTTCTTT. Translating gives CASSAGTGSEAFF. The whole variable domain, filled in from reference TRBV18 and TRBJ1-1, reads NAGVMQNPRHLVRRRGQEARLRCSPMKGHSHVYWYRQLPEEGLKFMVYLQKENIIDESGMPKERFSAEFPKEGPSILRIQQVVRGDSAAYFCASSAGTGSEAFFGQGTRLTVV.

This rearrangement joins TRBV5-6 to TRBJ2-3; D call uncertain. The CDR3 extends over 15 amino acids. CDR1 and CDR2 from the germline V gene are SGHDT and YYEEEE. Trimming took off 2 bases at V and 1 base at J, with 11 bases between the two ends. The CDR3 protein is CASSLKVLGTDTQYF. The CDR3 bases are TGTGCCAGCAGCTTAAAGGTGCTAGGCACAGATACGCAGTATTTT.

This clone appeared once. The chain carries TRBV6-5 and TRBJ2-3, with a weak D call TRBD1 (6 bases). The CDR3 consists of 15 residues. CDR1 is MNHEY and CDR2 is SVGAGI in the germline V gene. Trimming cost V 0 bases and J 5 bases, with 12 bases left between them. The CDR3 here is CASSYSGRGGDTQYF. CDR3 nucleotides: TGTGCCAGCAGTTACTCCGGCAGGGGCGGAGATACGCAGTATTTT.

V gene TRBV10-1 combines with J gene TRBJ1-1; 11 bases are a match to TRBD1. CDR3 length: 16 residues. After removal of 4 bases from V and 4 bases from J, the junction contained 8 bases not matched to a gene. Germline CDR1 WNHNN, CDR2 SYGVQD (reference sequence). CDR3 coding DNA: TGCGCCAGCAGTGGGGGTCCGGGACAGGGGGTCACTGAAGCTTTCTTT. It codes for CASSGGPGQGVTEAFF.

The J gene is TRBJ2-1, the V gene TRBV6-1, with 8 positions matching TRBD2. V shed 0 bases and J 4 bases; nucleotides not matched to a gene: 11. The CDR3 is made up of 18 amino acids. Germline assignment: CDR1 MNHNS and CDR2 SASEGT. The DNA of the CDR3 is TGTGCCAGCAGTGAAGCTCCTAAGGCTAGCGGGCTGTACAATGAGCAGTTCTTC. It specifies CASSEAPKASGLYNEQFF.

The gene calls are TRBV7-2 and TRBJ2-7; 11 bases line up with TRBD1. Germline V gene data show CDR1 as SGHTA and CDR2 as FQGNSA. Trimming cost V 5 bases and J 0 bases; bases outside gene matches: 3. This CDR3 is 15 amino acids long. The CDR3 DNA sequence: TGTGCCAGCAGCCCGGACAGGGGGCTCTCCTACGAGCAGTACTTC. It specifies CASSPDRGLSYEQYF.

The chain has TRBV10-3 and TRBJ1-3; D gene unclear. The CDR3 runs to 15 residues. V was clipped by 4 bases and J by 0 bases, with 10 bases between them. Germline CDR1 reads ENHRY; CDR2 reads SYGVKD. The CDR3 protein is CAISGVGPSGNTIYF. The CDR3 bases are TGTGCCATCAGTGGGGTTGGGCCCTCTGGAAACACCATATATTTT.

The chain couples TRBV27 to TRBJ2-7; TRBD2 aligns across 13 bases. The ends lost 9 bases at V and 0 bases at J; junction bases unmatched: 5. Germline V CDR1 and CDR2: MNHEY, SMNVEV (reference sequence). This CDR3 is 15 amino acids long. This CDR3 is CASRGLAGVSYEQYF. The DNA of the CDR3 is TGTGCCAGTCGTGGACTAGCGGGGGTCTCCTACGAGCAGTACTTC.

V and J are TRBV27 and TRBJ1-2; D unresolved. There are 14 residues in the CDR3. Germline V gene lookup returns CDR1 MNHEY and CDR2 SMNVEV (reference sequence). Trimming removed 2 bases at V and 8 bases at J, with 15 bases between. In DNA, the CDR3 is TGTGCCAGCAGTTTAAGAGGGTTTGAGGACGGCTACACCTTC. Translation gives CASSLRGFEDGYTF.